Below, 11 T cell receptor beta chains from the same sample are listed, as sequenced in a study of OX40 agonist ivuxolimab in advanced cancers. The method was immunoSEQ multiplex PCR; TCRdb's version includes in-frame clones alone and lacks a portion of them. The sample lists 35,000 or so clones; approximately 80% were seen once. The sequencing used CD4+ or CD8+ T cells sorted from blood, collected in a trial of the OX40 agonist ivuxolimab. These receptors came from an adult with an advanced solid tumor such as melanoma, head and neck, liver or kidney cancer.

The CDR3 bases are TGCAGCGGGGGGGGCGGCCAAGAGACCCAGTACTTC. Translated, it gives CSGGGGQETQYF. The chain joins TRBV29-1 to TRBJ2-5; D perhaps matches TRBD2 (7 bases). This CDR3 contains 12 residues. CDR1 SQVTM and CDR2 ANQGSEA come from the germline V gene. V was shortened by 7 bases and J by 1 base, with 10 bases between the two germline ends.

The chain uses TRBV19 and TRBJ2-1; 8 bases fit TRBD2. Looked up from germline, CDR1 is LNHDA and CDR2 is SQIVND (reference sequence). The CDR3 is made up of 19 amino acids. Trimming at V came to 3 bases and at J to 2 bases, leaving 15 bases not matched to a gene. The DNA for the CDR3 is TGTGCCAGTAGTATGCAGGTAGTAGCGGGACTCCTGACCTACAATGAGCAGTTCTTC. It specifies CASSMQVVAGLLTYNEQFF. The full variable domain, completed using reference TRBV19 and TRBJ2-1, is DGGITQSPKYLFRKEGQNVTLSCEQNLNHDAMYWYRQDPGQGLRLIYYSQIVNDFQKGDIAEGYSVSREKKESFPLTVTSAQKNPTAFYLCASSMQVVAGLLTYNEQFFGPGTRLTVL.

The V and J genes are TRBV4-1 and TRBJ2-2, with D unresolved. From germline, CDR1 is MGHRA and CDR2 YSYEKL. Trimming removed 3 bases at V and 8 bases at J, with 7 bases between. The CDR3 contains 12 residues. CDR3 bases: TGCGCCAGCAGCCAGGAGTTAGGGGAGCTGTTTTTT. The encoded protein is CASSQELGELFF.

This clone has only a few counts. The rearrangement uses TRBV6-6 and TRBJ2-2, with a weak D call TRBD1 (6 bases). Trimming shortened V by 4 bases and J by 1 base, and 13 bases separated the two germline ends. This CDR3 region has 16 residues. Germline CDR1 reads MNHNY; CDR2 reads SVGAGI (reference sequence). The CDR3 loop reads CASSFPPGVNTGELFF. DNA for the CDR3: TGTGCCAGCAGTTTCCCTCCAGGGGTGAACACCGGGGAGCTGTTTTTT.

By share of the sample, this clone is medium-sized (0.01 to 0.1%). The gene calls are TRBV27 and TRBJ2-2; D gene unclear. The CDR3 is 12 amino acids. Germline V gene lookup returns CDR1 MNHEY and CDR2 SMNVEV (reference sequence). V dropped 3 bases and J dropped 5 bases, with 4 bases sitting between them. The CDR3 sequence is CASSLLTGELFF. The CDR3 region has the DNA TGTGCCAGCAGTTTGTTAACCGGGGAGCTGTTTTTT.

The chain joins TRBV5-1 to TRBJ2-2; 7 bases match TRBD2. This CDR3 region has 17 residues. Losses at the gene ends were 2 bases for V and 3 bases for J; bases not matched to a gene: 10. Per the germline V gene, CDR1 is SGHRS and CDR2 is YFSETQ. For the CDR3, the DNA is TGCGCCAGCAGCTTAGATCCGAGCGGGGTAGACACCGGGGAGCTGTTTTTT. It specifies CASSLDPSGVDTGELFF.

The chain combines TRBV19 with TRBJ2-1; TRBD1 matches 10 bases. CDR3 length: 14 residues. Trimming removed 5 bases from V and 8 bases from J; junction bases left unmatched: 6. CDR1 is LNHDA and CDR2 is SQIVND in the germline V gene (reference sequence). Here the CDR3 reads CASSPGTGVYEQFF. As DNA, the CDR3 is TGTGCCAGTAGTCCCGGGACAGGGGTTTATGAGCAGTTCTTC.

The chain has TRBV6-6 and TRBJ1-5, with D unresolved. The germline gives CDR1 MNHNY, CDR2 SVGAGI (reference sequence). CDR3 size: 13 residues. V gave up 0 bases and J gave up 9 bases, with 9 bases separating them. The CDR3, as DNA: TGTGCCAGCAGTTACTCGATGGGTCGGCCCCAGCATTTT. Amino acid sequence: CASSYSMGRPQHF.

To note about this clone: The sample contains more than one DNA sequence encoding this CDR3. The chain recombines TRBV7-6 with TRBJ2-3; unclear D gene. The CDR3 length is 15 residues. Per germline, CDR1 SGHVS and CDR2 FNYEAQ. V shed 2 bases and J shed 0 bases, with 9 bases lying between them. The CDR3 DNA reads TGTGCCAGCAGCTTAACAGCGTCTAGCACAGATACGCAGTATTTT. Protein product: CASSLTASSTDTQYF.

This rearrangement joins TRBV2 to TRBJ1-2, with D uncertain. Germline values: CDR1 SNHLY, CDR2 FYNNEI. CDR3 length: 11 amino acids. V was pared by 7 bases and J by 2 bases, with 5 bases between. CDR3 nucleotides: TGTGCCAGCAAACAGAACTATGGCTACACCTTC. This codes for CASKQNYGYTF.

J is TRBJ2-7 and V is TRBV28; no clear D. The germline gives CDR1 MDHEN, CDR2 SYDVKM. The length of the CDR3 is 13 residues. The V end was cut by 4 bases, the J end by 3 bases, with 10 bases between. As DNA, the CDR3 is TGTGCCAGCAGTTCCCGGAACGGCTACGAGCAGTACTTC. It codes for CASSSRNGYEQYF.